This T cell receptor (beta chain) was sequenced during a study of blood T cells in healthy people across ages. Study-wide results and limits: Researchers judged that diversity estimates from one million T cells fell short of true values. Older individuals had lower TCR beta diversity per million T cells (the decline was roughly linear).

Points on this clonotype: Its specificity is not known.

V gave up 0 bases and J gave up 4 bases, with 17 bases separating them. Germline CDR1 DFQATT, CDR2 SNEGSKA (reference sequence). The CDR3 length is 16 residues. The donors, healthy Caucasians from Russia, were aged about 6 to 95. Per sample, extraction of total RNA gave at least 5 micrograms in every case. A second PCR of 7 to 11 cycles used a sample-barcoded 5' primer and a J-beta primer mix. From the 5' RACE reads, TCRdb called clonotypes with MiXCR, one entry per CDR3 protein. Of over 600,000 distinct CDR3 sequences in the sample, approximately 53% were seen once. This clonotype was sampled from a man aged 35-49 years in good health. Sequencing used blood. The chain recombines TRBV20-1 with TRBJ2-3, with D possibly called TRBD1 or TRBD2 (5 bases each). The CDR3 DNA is TGCAGTGCTAGAGACCAGGGCCTTGGGAGCGCAGATACGCAGTATTTT. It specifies CSARDQGLGSADTQYF.